This T cell receptor (beta chain) was observed in a study of T-cell memory formation after mild COVID-19. Study-wide results and limits: Pre-infection memory held some responding clones, suggesting pre-existing cross-reactive T cells responded. Clones that contracted clustered mainly in CM and EM if CD4+ and in EMRA if CD8+.

Trimming stripped 1 base from V and 4 bases from J, with 19 bases between. Looked up from germline, CDR1 is SGHTA and CDR2 is FQGTGA. CDR3 length: 18 amino acids. In this sample, this clonotype turned up many times. Antigen unknown. Amplification by 5'RACE using constant-segment primers produced TCR alpha and TCR beta cDNA libraries that carried sample barcodes and UMIs. TCRdb re-analysed the 5' RACE reads in MiXCR, keeping a single row per CDR3 protein. This table has some 29,000 distinct CDR3 sequences, 15% to 20% appearing once. The J gene is TRBJ2-2, the V gene TRBV7-3; D may be TRBD1 or TRBD2 (5 bases each). This TCR came from an adult who had mild COVID-19 (a few samples of this study predate the infection). Cell type and time point are not known. The specimen was PBMCs or a T cell subset sorted from them (not recorded which). CDR3 residues: CASSLISSRNGGTGELFF. As DNA, the CDR3 is TGTGCCAGCAGCTTAATCTCTTCTCGGAATGGGGGCACCGGGGAGCTGTTTTTT.